The T cell receptor beta chain under discussion was sequenced for a study of blood T cell repertoires in COVID-19. Whole-study context: Samples representing acute and convalescent COVID-19 were sourced from the United States, Italy and Spain. In each case, the material was cDNA or gDNA derived from T cells, B-cell-depleted T cells, or PBMCs.

The CDR3 runs to 13 residues. CDR1 is LNHDA and CDR2 is SQIVND in the germline V gene (reference sequence). V shed 7 bases and J shed 4 bases, with 13 bases lying between them. How the authors handled the data: Reference gene primers were amplified, and this amplification served to estimate nucleated cell counts. Some clones are missing from TCRdb's copy, which holds only in-frame ones; the method was immunoSEQ multiplex PCR. That table furnishes V, J and clone size, whereas the DNA furnished D and trimming. The table has about 180,000 clones, 79% seen once; the top ten hold around 8.1%. Followed over time, Seattle patients had been enrolled while infection was active. This clone has just one count.

The sequenced sample was peripheral blood. The sequence was collected from a woman aged 55 to 70 with COVID-19, enrolled during active disease. This chain connects TRBV19 to TRBJ1-2, with D unresolved. This CDR3 is CASTPGSSYGYTF. The CDR3 coding sequence is TGTGCCAGTACCCCCGGGAGTAGCTATGGCTACACCTTC. Full variable domain (missing parts from reference TRBV19 and TRBJ1-2): DGGITQSPKYLFRKEGQNVTLSCEQNLNHDAMYWYRQDPGQGLRLIYYSQIVNDFQKGDIAEGYSVSREKKESFPLTVTSAQKNPTAFYLCASTPGSSYGYTFGSGTRLTVV.